A selection of T cell receptor beta chains follows, all from one sample in a study of T-cell reconstitution after alpha-beta-depleted transplantation in children. TCRdb re-called the PCR reads with MiXCR, one entry per CDR3 protein. This table has 350,000 to 500,000 distinct CDR3 sequences, about 40% appearing once. The material sequenced was PBMCs, taken before TCRalphabeta/CD19-depleted stem cell transplant. The receptors here all came from a girl aged 2 to 9 with aplastic anemia, due to receive a stem cell transplant. Both conserved end residues are part of each CDR3. A D gene is named only where the DNA matches it firmly. Clone size is shown for a subset of rows, as once, few, many or a class of expanded clone.

TRBV5-1	TRBD2	14	many	TRBJ2-7	TGCGCCAGCAACGGGGGGGGAAGCTCCTACGAGCAGTACTTC	CASNGGGSSYEQYF
TRBV28	TRBD1	15	-	TRBJ2-5	TGTGCCAGCAGTGGGGGGACAGGGGGCCAAGAGACCCAGTACTTC	CASSGGTGGQETQYF
TRBV2	TRBD1	15	-	TRBJ1-1	TGTGCCAGCAGACCCCGGACAGGGGTGAACACTGAAGCTTTCTTT	CASRPRTGVNTEAFF
TRBV20-1	-	13	once	TRBJ2-7	TGCAGTGCTAGAGGTCCGGAGAACTACGAGCAGTACTTC	CSARGPENYEQYF
TRBV7-2	TRBD2	15	few	TRBJ2-7	TGTGCCAGCAGCTTAGATCTAGCGGGGCCCTACGAGCAGTACTTC	CASSLDLAGPYEQYF
TRBV6-5	-	13	many	TRBJ1-2	TGTGCCAGCAGTTTGACAGCTTACTATGGCTACACCTTC	CASSLTAYYGYTF
TRBV4-1	-	18	-	TRBJ2-1	TGCGCCAGCAGCCAAGGAACTCCGACGGGCGGGACCTACAATGAGCAGTTCTTC	CASSQGTPTGGTYNEQFF
TRBV7-2	-	15	many	TRBJ2-5	TGTGCCAGCAGCACCCCAGCGTCGGGGCGCGTAGTGTGGAACTTC	CASSTPASGRVVWNF
TRBV12-3/TRBV12-4	TRBD1	16	few	TRBJ1-1	TGTGCCAGCAGTTTGTATGGAGGACAGGGAGGGACTGAAGCTTTCTTT	CASSLYGGQGGTEAFF
TRBV7-9	-	16	few	TRBJ2-6	TGTGCCAGCAGCCCCGATGGAGGTCCTGGGGCCAACGTCCTGACTTTC	CASSPDGGPGANVLTF
TRBV5-6	-	14	-	TRBJ2-3	TGTGCCAGCAGCTTGTGGGGGCTAGGAGATACGCAGTATTTT	CASSLWGLGDTQYF
TRBV3-1	-	16	few	TRBJ1-3	TGTGCCAGCAGCCCCCCGGGGGGCTACTCTGGAAACACCATATATTTT	CASSPPGGYSGNTIYF
TRBV5-1	-	15	-	TRBJ1-2	TGCGCCATCAGATACTCAGGGAACCCTAACTATGGCTACACCTTC	CAIRYSGNPNYGYTF
TRBV7-9	-	16	-	TRBJ2-3	TGTGCCAGCAGCTTAGCGGTGGCTAGCGGCACAGATACGCAGTATTTT	CASSLAVASGTDTQYF
TRBV7-6	TRBD2	14	-	TRBJ2-1	TGTGCCAGCAGCATGCTAGCGGGGTACAATGAGCAGTTCTTC	CASSMLAGYNEQFF
TRBV29-1	-	13	-	TRBJ1-1	TGCAGCGTTGAGGACAGCCTGAACACTGAAGCTTTCTTT	CSVEDSLNTEAFF
TRBV6-5	-	14	-	TRBJ2-7	TGTGCCAGCAGTTACCGGGGCAGGTGGTACGAGCAGTACTTC	CASSYRGRWYEQYF
TRBV28	-	14	-	TRBJ1-5	TGTGCCAGCAGTTTAGGTGGGAAGGCTCAGCCCCAGCATTTT	CASSLGGKAQPQHF
TRBV29-1	-	11	many	TRBJ2-3	TGCAGCGTTGAACGGGGGAAGCTCCAGTATTTT	CSVERGKLQYF
TRBV29-1	TRBD2	14	once	TRBJ2-7	TGCAGCGTCGCCGGGACTAGGAAGAGGTACGAGCAGTACTTC	CSVAGTRKRYEQYF
TRBV5-1	-	14	few	TRBJ1-2	TGCGCCAGCAGCTACCAACAGGGATGGTATGGCTACACCTTC	CASSYQQGWYGYTF
TRBV29-1	TRBD2	14	-	TRBJ2-1	TGCAGCGTCCCTGGTCTAGCGGGATACAATGAGCAGTTCTTC	CSVPGLAGYNEQFF
TRBV28	-	14	-	TRBJ2-7	TGTGCCAGCAGTTTATCGGGACAACCCTACGAGCAGTACTTC	CASSLSGQPYEQYF
TRBV21-1	-	16	-	TRBJ2-5	TGTGCCAGCAGCTCTTTGAAGCGGGAGAACCAAGAGACCCAGTACTTC	CASSSLKRENQETQYF
TRBV20-1	TRBD2	15	-	TRBJ2-3	TGCAGTGCTAGCAAGCTAGCGGGGAGCACAGATACGCAGTATTTT	CSASKLAGSTDTQYF